The rows below give T cell receptor beta chains drawn from one sample of a study of blood T cell repertoires in COVID-19. Produced via immunoSEQ multiplex PCR; TCRdb's table is partial and in-frame only. This sample yields 150,000 to 200,000 clones, of which roughly 93% are seen a single time; just under 2% belongs to the top ten. The source material was peripheral blood. These TCRs come from a woman aged 55 to 70 with COVID-19, enrolled during active disease. CDR3s include the opening cysteine and the closing phenylalanine or tryptophan. D genes are given only for firm matches. Rows may omit the clone size; those that give it use once, few, many or a size class.

>NA|TRBV5-4|TRBJ1-5|14|TRBD1
CASSPDRGGQPQHF
TGTGCCAGCAGCCCCGACAGGGGTGGTCAGCCCCAGCATTTT
>NA|TRBV7-2|TRBJ2-1|17|NA
CASSHVLGGGPYNEQFF
TGTGCCAGCAGCCATGTGTTAGGGGGGGGGCCGTACAATGAGCAGTTCTTC
>once|TRBV19|TRBJ2-5|13|NA
CASSIVFRETQYF
TGTGCCAGTAGTATAGTTTTCAGGGAGACCCAGTACTTC
>NA|TRBV6-2/TRBV6-3|TRBJ1-5|16|NA
CASSFLRVDSNQPQHF
TGTGCCAGCAGTTTCCTCAGGGTCGATAGCAATCAGCCCCAGCATTTT
>NA|TRBV21-1|TRBJ1-4|13|NA
CASSKSGARKLFF
TGTGCCAGCAGCAAATCAGGGGCGAGAAAACTGTTTTTT
>NA|TRBV7-2|TRBJ2-7|16|NA
CASSLEGGGPRGEQYF
TGTGCCAGCAGCTTAGAGGGCGGGGGCCCTAGAGGCGAGCAGTACTTC
>once|TRBV5-1|TRBJ2-1|16|NA
CASSRPGSGSYNEQFF
TGCGCCAGCAGCCGGCCTGGGTCAGGCTCCTACAATGAGCAGTTCTTC
>NA|TRBV11-2|TRBJ2-1|18|NA
CASSLPLGSGWAWNEQFF
TGTGCCAGCAGCTTACCCCTGGGTAGTGGGTGGGCCTGGAATGAGCAGTTCTTC
>NA|TRBV4-2|TRBJ2-1|13|TRBD2
CASTWTSGGEQFF
TGTGCCAGCACCTGGACTAGCGGGGGAGAGCAGTTCTTC
>NA|TRBV7-9|TRBJ2-1|15|TRBD1
CASSFLQGGYNEQFF
TGTGCCAGCAGCTTTTTACAGGGGGGTTACAATGAGCAGTTCTTC
>NA|TRBV5-4|TRBJ1-1|14|TRBD1
CASSLDSGTGKSFF
TGTGCCAGCAGCTTGGACTCTGGGACAGGGAAATCTTTCTTT
>NA|TRBV10-3|TRBJ1-2|14|TRBD1
CAISVQGGNYGYTF
TGTGCCATCAGTGTACAGGGGGGGAACTATGGCTACACCTTC
>NA|TRBV7-2|TRBJ2-5|17|TRBD2
CASSLELAGGLQETQYF
TGTGCCAGCAGCTTAGAACTAGCGGGGGGACTTCAAGAGACCCAGTACTTC
>once|TRBV29-1|TRBJ1-2|12|NA
CSVEDTSYGYTF
TGCAGCGTTGAAGATACAAGCTATGGCTACACCTTC
>NA|TRBV19|TRBJ1-5|17|NA
CASSIVYGGARNQPQHF
TGTGCCAGTAGTATAGTTTACGGAGGGGCTCGGAATCAGCCCCAGCATTTT
>once|TRBV6-5|TRBJ2-7|14|NA
CASSYRARHNEQYF
TGTGCCAGCAGTTACAGAGCCAGACATAACGAGCAGTACTTC
>NA|TRBV5-5|TRBJ1-5|13|NA
CASSRGGNQPQHF
TGTGCCAGCTCCCGGGGGGGCAATCAGCCCCAGCATTTT
>NA|TRBV27|TRBJ2-1|15|NA
CASLPRGTNYNEQFF
TGTGCCAGCCTACCGCGGGGGACAAACTACAATGAGCAGTTCTTC
>NA|TRBV5-5|TRBJ1-2|19|TRBD1
CASSLVERAEGTGYYGYTF
TGTGCCAGCAGCTTGGTCGAGAGGGCTGAGGGGACAGGGTACTATGGCTACACCTTC
>few|TRBV7-2|TRBJ1-5|13|NA
CASSLRGGQPQHF
TGTGCCAGCAGCTTAAGGGGCGGTCAGCCCCAGCATTTT
>NA|TRBV6-2/TRBV6-3|TRBJ1-4|15|NA
CASSYSAGANEKLFF
TGTGCCAGCAGTTACTCGGCGGGTGCAAATGAAAAACTGTTTTTT
>NA|TRBV10-3|TRBJ1-3|17|NA
CAIRLGTGTNSGNTIYF
TGTGCCATCAGACTCGGGACGGGGACAAACTCTGGAAACACCATATATTTT
>NA|TRBV5-1|TRBJ2-1|17|NA
CASSPVAGSLGTDEQFF
TGCGCCAGCAGCCCGGTGGCAGGGTCTTTGGGTACGGATGAGCAGTTCTTC
>once|TRBV6-2/TRBV6-3|TRBJ1-1|14|NA
CASSCPLMRTEAFF
TGTGCCAGCAGTTGCCCACTTATGCGCACTGAAGCTTTCTTT
>NA|TRBV7-3|TRBJ2-3|16|TRBD2
CASSLGLAGGTDTQYF
TGTGCCAGCAGCTTGGGGCTAGCGGGGGGCACAGATACGCAGTATTTT
>NA|TRBV4-2|TRBJ2-3|17|TRBD2
CASSLSPAGDLTDTQYF
TGTGCCAGCAGCCTAAGCCCAGCGGGGGATTTGACAGATACGCAGTATTTT
>NA|TRBV11-2|TRBJ2-7|14|NA
CASSTVGGSYEQYF
TGTGCCAGCAGTACCGTGGGGGGCTCCTACGAGCAGTACTTC
>NA|TRBV5-1|TRBJ1-1|14|NA
CASSIGHWNTEAFF
TGCGCCAGCAGCATCGGACACTGGAACACTGAAGCTTTCTTT
>NA|TRBV2|TRBJ2-5|15|NA
CASRAGLGAQETQYF
TGTGCCAGCAGGGCGGGGCTTGGTGCCCAAGAGACCCAGTACTTC
>NA|TRBV19|TRBJ1-2|14|NA
CASTRGHTNYGYTF
TGTGCCAGTACCCGAGGTCATACTAACTATGGCTACACCTTC
>NA|TRBV5-4|TRBJ2-2|12|NA
CASKEITGELFF
TGTGCCAGCAAAGAGATCACCGGGGAGCTGTTTTTT
>NA|TRBV11-3|TRBJ2-2|19|TRBD1
CASSRSDRGVNPNTGELFF
TGTGCCAGCAGCCGTTCCGACAGGGGAGTTAACCCGAACACCGGGGAGCTGTTTTTT
>NA|TRBV28|TRBJ1-4|14|NA
CASTRDNSNEKLFF
TGTGCCAGCACCCGGGACAACTCTAATGAAAAACTGTTTTTT